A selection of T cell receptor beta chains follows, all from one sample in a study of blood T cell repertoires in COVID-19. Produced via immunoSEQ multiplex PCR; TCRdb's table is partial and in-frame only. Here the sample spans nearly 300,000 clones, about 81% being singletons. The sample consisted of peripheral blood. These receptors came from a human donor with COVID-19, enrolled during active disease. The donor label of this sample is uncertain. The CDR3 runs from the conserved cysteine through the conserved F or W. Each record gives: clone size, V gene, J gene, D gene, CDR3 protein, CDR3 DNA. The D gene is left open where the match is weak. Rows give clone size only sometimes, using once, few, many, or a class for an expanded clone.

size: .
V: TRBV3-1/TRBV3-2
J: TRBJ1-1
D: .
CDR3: CASRPGSMNTEAFF
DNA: TGTGCCAGCAGACCTGGCAGTATGAACACTGAAGCTTTCTTT

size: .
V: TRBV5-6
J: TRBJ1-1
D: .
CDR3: CASSFWNGWISGAFF
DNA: TGTGCCAGCAGCTTTTGGAACGGTTGGATCTCGGGAGCTTTCTTT

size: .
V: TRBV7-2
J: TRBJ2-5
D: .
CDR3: CASSLAPAGTRQETQYF
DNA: TGTGCCAGCAGCTTAGCTCCCGCCGGGACAAGGCAAGAGACCCAGTACTTC

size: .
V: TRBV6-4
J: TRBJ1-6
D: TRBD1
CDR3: CASSEQGQGNSPLHF
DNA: TGTGCCAGCAGTGAACAGGGACAGGGGAATTCACCCCTCCACTTT

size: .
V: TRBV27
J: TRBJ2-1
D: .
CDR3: CASSLRGYNEQFF
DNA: TGTGCCAGCAGCCTCCGGGGCTACAATGAGCAGTTCTTC

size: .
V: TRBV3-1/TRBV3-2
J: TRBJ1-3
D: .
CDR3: CASSPEHSGNTIYF
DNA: TGTGCCAGCAGCCCGGAGCACTCTGGAAACACCATATATTTT

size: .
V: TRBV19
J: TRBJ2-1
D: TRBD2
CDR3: CASSIDMRSGRSFYNEQFF
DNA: TGTGCCAGTAGTATAGATATGAGGAGCGGGAGGTCTTTCTACAATGAGCAGTTCTTC

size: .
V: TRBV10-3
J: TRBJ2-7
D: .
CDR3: CAISGGSSYEQYF
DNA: TGTGCCATCAGTGGCGGCAGCTCCTACGAGCAGTACTTC

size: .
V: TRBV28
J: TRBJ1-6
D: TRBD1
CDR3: CASTPSRGRFSPLHF
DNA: TGTGCCAGCACACCATCCAGGGGGCGGTTTTCACCCCTCCACTTT

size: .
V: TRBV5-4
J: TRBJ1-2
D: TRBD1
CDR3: CASSPRGEYYGYTF
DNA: TGTGCCAGCAGCCCCAGGGGGGAGTACTATGGCTACACCTTC

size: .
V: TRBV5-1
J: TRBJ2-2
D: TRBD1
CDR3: CASSTGQGRTGELFF
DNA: TGCGCCAGCAGCACTGGACAGGGGCGGACCGGGGAGCTGTTTTTT

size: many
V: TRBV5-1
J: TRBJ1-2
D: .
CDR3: CASSLVQGSDYGYTF
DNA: TGCGCCAGCAGCTTGGTGCAGGGGAGCGACTATGGCTACACCTTC

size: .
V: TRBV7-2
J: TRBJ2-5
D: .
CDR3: CASSFRLTQGTQYF
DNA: TGTGCCAGCAGCTTTCGACTGACTCAAGGGACCCAGTACTTC

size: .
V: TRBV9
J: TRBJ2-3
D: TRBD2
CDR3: CASSVGLAGGTDTQYF
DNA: TGTGCCAGCAGCGTAGGCCTAGCGGGAGGAACAGATACGCAGTATTTT

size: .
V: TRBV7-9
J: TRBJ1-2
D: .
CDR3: CASSPGFYGYTF
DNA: TGTGCCAGCAGCCCAGGGTTCTATGGCTACACCTTC

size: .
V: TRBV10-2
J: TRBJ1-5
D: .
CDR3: CASRERGGNQPQHF
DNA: TGCGCCAGCAGGGAAAGGGGTGGCAATCAGCCCCAGCATTTT

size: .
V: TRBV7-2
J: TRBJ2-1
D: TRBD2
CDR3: CASSLVGGTSGNEQFF
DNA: TGTGCCAGCAGCTTAGTTGGGGGGACTAGCGGCAATGAGCAGTTCTTC

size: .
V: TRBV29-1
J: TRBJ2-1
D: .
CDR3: CSVDWGDRPRKEQFF
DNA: TGCAGCGTTGACTGGGGGGACCGACCGAGGAAGGAGCAGTTCTTC

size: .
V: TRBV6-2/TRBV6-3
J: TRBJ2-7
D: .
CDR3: CASSFGPGGLSEQYF
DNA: TGTGCCAGCAGTTTTGGGCCCGGGGGGCTGAGTGAGCAGTACTTC

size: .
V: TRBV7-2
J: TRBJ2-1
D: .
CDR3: CASSFAGSDPYNEQFF
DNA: TGTGCCAGCAGCTTTGCCGGGTCCGACCCCTACAATGAGCAGTTCTTC

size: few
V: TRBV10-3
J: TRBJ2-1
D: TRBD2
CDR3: CAINRDSGKDNEQFF
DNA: TGTGCCATCAATCGAGATAGCGGGAAGGACAATGAGCAGTTCTTC

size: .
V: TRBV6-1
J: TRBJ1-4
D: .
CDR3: CASSEAPGGEKLFF
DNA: TGTGCCAGCAGTGAAGCTCCGGGTGGGGAAAAACTGTTTTTT

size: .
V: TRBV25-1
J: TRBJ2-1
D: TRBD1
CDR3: CATSVDREPNEQFF
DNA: TGTGCCACCAGCGTGGACAGGGAACCGAATGAGCAGTTCTTC

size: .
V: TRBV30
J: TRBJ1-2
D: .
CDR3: CAWSVLGGGAGYTF
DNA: TGTGCCTGGAGTGTCCTGGGGGGGGGCGCGGGCTACACCTTC

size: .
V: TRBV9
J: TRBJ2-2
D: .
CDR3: CASSVGASPNTGELFF
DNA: TGTGCCAGCAGCGTAGGGGCTAGCCCGAACACCGGGGAGCTGTTTTTT

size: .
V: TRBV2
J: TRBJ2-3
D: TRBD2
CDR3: CASRRLATDTQYF
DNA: TGTGCCAGCAGGAGACTAGCCACAGATACGCAGTATTTT

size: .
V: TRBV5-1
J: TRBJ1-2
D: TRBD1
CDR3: CASSRDRGLEDGYTF
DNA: TGCGCCAGCAGCAGGGACAGGGGGCTTGAGGATGGCTACACCTTC

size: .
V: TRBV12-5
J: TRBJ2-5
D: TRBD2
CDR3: CASGRTSGTWGETQYF
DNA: TGTGCTAGTGGTAGGACTAGCGGGACCTGGGGGGAGACCCAGTACTTC

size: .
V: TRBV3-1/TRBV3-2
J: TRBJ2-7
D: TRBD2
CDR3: CASSLTTSGGYEQYF
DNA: TGTGCCAGCAGCCTTACGACTAGCGGGGGCTACGAGCAGTACTTC

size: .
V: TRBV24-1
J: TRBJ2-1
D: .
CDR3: CATSEGFGRYNEQFF
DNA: TGTGCCACCAGTGAGGGTTTCGGGAGATACAATGAGCAGTTCTTC

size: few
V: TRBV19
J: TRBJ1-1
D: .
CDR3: CASSIAPGTEAFF
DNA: TGTGCCAGTAGTATAGCCCCGGGGACTGAAGCTTTCTTT

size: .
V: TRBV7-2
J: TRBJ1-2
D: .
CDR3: CASSFTGTYGYTF
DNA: TGTGCCAGCAGCTTTACCGGGACTTATGGCTACACCTTC

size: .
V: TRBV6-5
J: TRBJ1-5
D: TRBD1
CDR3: CASSRQGDQPQHF
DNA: TGTGCCAGCAGCCGACAGGGGGATCAGCCCCAGCATTTT

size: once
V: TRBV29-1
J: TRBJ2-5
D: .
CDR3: CSVDGAFWYQETQYF
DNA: TGCAGCGTTGATGGGGCCTTTTGGTACCAAGAGACCCAGTACTTC

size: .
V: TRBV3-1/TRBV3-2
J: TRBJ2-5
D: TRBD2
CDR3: CASSQATSGFQETQYF
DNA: TGTGCCAGCAGCCAGGCGACTAGCGGGTTCCAAGAGACCCAGTACTTC

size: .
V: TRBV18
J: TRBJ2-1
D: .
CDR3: CASSPGDGVNEQFF
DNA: TGTGCCAGCTCACCTGGCGACGGAGTAAATGAGCAGTTCTTC

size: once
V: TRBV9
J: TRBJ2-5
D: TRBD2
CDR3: CASSEGLAYETQYF
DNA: TGTGCCAGCAGCGAGGGACTAGCGTACGAGACCCAGTACTTC

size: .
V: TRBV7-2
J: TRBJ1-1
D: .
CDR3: CASSLYLRGGGGEAFF
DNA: TGTGCCAGCAGCTTATATTTACGGGGGGGCGGAGGTGAAGCTTTCTTT

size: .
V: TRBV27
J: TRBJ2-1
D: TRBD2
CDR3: CASTTGVAGLSYNEQFF
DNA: TGTGCCAGCACCACGGGGGTAGCGGGCCTCTCCTACAATGAGCAGTTCTTC

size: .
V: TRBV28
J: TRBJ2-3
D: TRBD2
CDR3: CASSFSGLVLTDTQYF
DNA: TGTGCCAGCAGTTTTTCTGGACTAGTGCTCACAGATACGCAGTATTTT

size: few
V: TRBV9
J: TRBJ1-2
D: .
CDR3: CASRAGDNYGYTF
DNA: TGTGCCAGCCGGGCGGGGGATAACTATGGCTACACCTTC

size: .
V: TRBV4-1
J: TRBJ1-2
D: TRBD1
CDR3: CASSQNRDRAYGYTF
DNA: TGCGCCAGCAGCCAAAACCGGGACAGGGCCTATGGCTACACCTTC

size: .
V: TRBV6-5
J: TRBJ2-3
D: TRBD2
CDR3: CASSAPAGEGTQYF
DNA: TGTGCCAGCAGCGCCCCAGCGGGAGAGGGTACGCAGTATTTT

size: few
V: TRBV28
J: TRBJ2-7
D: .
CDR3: CASSFEQRGYEQYF
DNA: TGTGCCAGCAGTTTCGAGCAACGGGGCTACGAGCAGTACTTC

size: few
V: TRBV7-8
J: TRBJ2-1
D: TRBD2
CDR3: CASSLGTSGGGGNEQFF
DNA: TGTGCCAGCAGCTTAGGGACTAGCGGGGGCGGTGGGAATGAGCAGTTCTTC

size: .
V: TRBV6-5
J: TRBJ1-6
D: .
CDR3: CASTDERGANSPLHF
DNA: TGTGCCAGCACCGATGAGCGGGGGGCTAATTCACCCCTCCACTTT

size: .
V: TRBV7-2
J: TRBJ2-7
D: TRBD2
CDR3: CASSPPPGRVYEQYF
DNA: TGTGCCAGCAGCCCCCCCCCAGGGAGGGTCTACGAGCAGTACTTC

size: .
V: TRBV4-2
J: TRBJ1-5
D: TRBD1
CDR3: CASSQEGTGNSNQPQHF
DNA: TGTGCCAGCAGCCAAGAGGGGACAGGAAATAGCAATCAGCCCCAGCATTTT

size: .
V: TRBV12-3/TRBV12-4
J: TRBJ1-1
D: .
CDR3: CASSYQSRAFF
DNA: TGTGCCAGCAGCTACCAGTCTAGGGCTTTCTTT

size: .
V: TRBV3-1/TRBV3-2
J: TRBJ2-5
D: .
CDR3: CASSQVATGSVGQYF
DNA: TGTGCCAGCAGCCAAGTTGCGACAGGATCTGTGGGACAGTACTTC

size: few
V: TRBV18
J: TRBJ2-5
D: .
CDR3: CASSPPGAEGETQYF
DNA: TGTGCCAGCTCACCACCAGGGGCGGAAGGGGAGACCCAGTACTTC

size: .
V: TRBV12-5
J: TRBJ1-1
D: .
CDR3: CASGLMTGVTEAFF
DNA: TGTGCTAGTGGTTTAATGACCGGGGTTACTGAAGCTTTCTTT

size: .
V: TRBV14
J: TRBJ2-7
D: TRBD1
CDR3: CASSWRQGAYYEQYF
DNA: TGTGCCAGCAGCTGGAGACAGGGGGCATATTACGAGCAGTACTTC

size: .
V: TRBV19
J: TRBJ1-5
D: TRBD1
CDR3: CASSGTGKSQPQHF
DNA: TGTGCCAGTTCCGGGACAGGGAAAAGTCAGCCCCAGCATTTT

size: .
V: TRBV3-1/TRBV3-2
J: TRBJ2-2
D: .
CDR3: CASSQARGNTGELFF
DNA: TGTGCCAGCAGCCAAGCCAGGGGAAACACCGGGGAGCTGTTTTTT

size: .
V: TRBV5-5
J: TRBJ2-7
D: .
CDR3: CASSLVASYEQYF
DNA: TGTGCCAGCAGCTTGGTGGCCTCCTACGAGCAGTACTTC

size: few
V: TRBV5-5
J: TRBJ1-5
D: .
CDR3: CASSSVGGPGNQPQHF
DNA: TGTGCCAGCAGCTCGGTCGGGGGTCCAGGGAATCAGCCCCAGCATTTT

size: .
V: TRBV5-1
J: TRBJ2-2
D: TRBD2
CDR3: CASSFSGLNTGELFF
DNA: TGCGCCAGCAGCTTTAGCGGGCTCAACACCGGGGAGCTGTTTTTT

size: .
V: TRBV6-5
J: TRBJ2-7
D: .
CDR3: CASSLRREAYEQYF
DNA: TGTGCCAGCAGTTTGCGGCGGGAAGCCTACGAGCAGTACTTC

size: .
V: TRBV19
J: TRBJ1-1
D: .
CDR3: CASSTKQGASGGAFF
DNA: TGTGCCAGTAGTACGAAACAGGGCGCCTCGGGCGGTGCTTTCTTT